These 2 T cell receptor beta chains were all obtained from the same sample, sequenced in a study of shared clonotypes between healthy human individuals. Here immunoSEQ multiplex PCR was the method, and the copy in TCRdb shows in-frame clones only, minus some. The sample holds around 2.1 million clones, roughly 95% seen once. Sequencing was carried out using naive CD4+ T cells sorted from blood. Subset noted: CD45RA+ positively selected. These receptors were obtained from a man between 18 and 35 years old in good health.

The chain combines TRBV5-6 with TRBJ2-1, with 11 bases that match TRBD2. CDR3 length: 15 amino acids. Germline lookup yields CDR1 SGHDT and CDR2 YYEEEE. Trimming cost V 2 bases and J 4 bases; bases outside gene matches: 2. The DNA for the CDR3 is TGTGCCAGCAGCTTTTCTAGCGGGGGGTACAATGAGCAGTTCTTC. Its protein is CASSFSSGGYNEQFF.

This chain joins TRBV2 and TRBJ2-1; 8 nucleotides match TRBD2. J lost 4 bases, V lost 7 bases, and 6 bases had no gene match. Germline assignment: CDR1 SNHLY and CDR2 FYNNEI. CDR3 length: 14 residues. The CDR3 is CASNMGLVYNEQFF. The DNA of the CDR3 is TGTGCCAGCAATATGGGACTAGTTTACAATGAGCAGTTCTTC. Based on the CDR3 plus reference TRBV2 and TRBJ2-1, the full variable domain is EPEVTQTPSHQVTQMGQEVILRCVPISNHLYFYWYRQILGQKVEFLVSFYNNEISEKSEIFDDQFSVERPDGSNFTLKIRSTKLEDSAMYFCASNMGLVYNEQFFGPGTRLTVL.